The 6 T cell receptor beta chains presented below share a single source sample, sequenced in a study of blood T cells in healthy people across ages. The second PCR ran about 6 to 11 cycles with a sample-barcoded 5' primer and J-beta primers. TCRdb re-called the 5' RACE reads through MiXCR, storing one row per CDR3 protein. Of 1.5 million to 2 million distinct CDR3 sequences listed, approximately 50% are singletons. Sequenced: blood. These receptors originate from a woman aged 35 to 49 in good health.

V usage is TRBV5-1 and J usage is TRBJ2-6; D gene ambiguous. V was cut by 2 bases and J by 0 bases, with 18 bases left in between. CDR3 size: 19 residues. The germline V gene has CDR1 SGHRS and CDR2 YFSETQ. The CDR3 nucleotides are TGCGCCAGCAGCTTTGGTTCTCCGGTCCTTACCTCTGGGGCCAACGTCCTGACTTTC. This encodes CASSFGSPVLTSGANVLTF.

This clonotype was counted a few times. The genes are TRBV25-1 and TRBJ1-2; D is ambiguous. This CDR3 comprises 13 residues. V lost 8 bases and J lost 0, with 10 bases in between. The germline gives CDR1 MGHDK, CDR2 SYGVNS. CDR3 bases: TGTGCCAGCGCTACCACATCTAACTATGGCTACACCTTC. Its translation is CASATTSNYGYTF.

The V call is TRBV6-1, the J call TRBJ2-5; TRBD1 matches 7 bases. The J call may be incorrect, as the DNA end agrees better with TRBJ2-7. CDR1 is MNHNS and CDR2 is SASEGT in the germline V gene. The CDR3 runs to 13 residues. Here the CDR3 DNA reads TGTGCCAGCACCGACAGGGCCAACTACGAGCAGTACTTC. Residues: CASTDRANYEQYF.

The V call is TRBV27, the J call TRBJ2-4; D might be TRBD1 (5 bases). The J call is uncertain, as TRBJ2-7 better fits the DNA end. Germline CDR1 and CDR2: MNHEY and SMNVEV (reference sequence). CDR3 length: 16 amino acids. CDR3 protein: CASSPSQVEEPYEQYF. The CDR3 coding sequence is TGTGCCAGCAGTCCGTCACAGGTTGAGGAACCCTACGAGCAGTACTTC.

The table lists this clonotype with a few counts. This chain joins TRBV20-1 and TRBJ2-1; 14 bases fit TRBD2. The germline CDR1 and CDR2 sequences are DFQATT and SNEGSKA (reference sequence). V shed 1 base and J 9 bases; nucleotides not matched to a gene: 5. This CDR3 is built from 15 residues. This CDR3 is CSARGRGTSGGEQFF. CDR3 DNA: TGCAGTGCTAGAGGGAGGGGGACTAGCGGGGGTGAGCAGTTCTTC.

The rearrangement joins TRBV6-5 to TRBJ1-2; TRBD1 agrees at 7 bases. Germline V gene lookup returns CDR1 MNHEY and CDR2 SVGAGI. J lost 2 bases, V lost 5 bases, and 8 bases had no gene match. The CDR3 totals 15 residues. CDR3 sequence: CASSAPGQLNYGYTF. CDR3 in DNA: TGTGCCAGCAGTGCCCCGGGACAGCTCAACTATGGCTACACCTTC.